Shown below are 25 T cell receptor beta chains from a single sample sequenced in a study of blood T cell repertoires in COVID-19. Clones were read by immunoSEQ multiplex PCR, and TCRdb kept only the in-frame ones, dropping some. The sample includes 180,000 or so clones, about 89% seen only once; the top ten take less than 3.5%. The sequencing input was peripheral blood. These receptors came from a man in his sixties or seventies with acute or convalescent COVID-19.

The rearrangement uses TRBV10-3 and TRBJ1-3; 8 positions match TRBD1. Germline V CDR1 and CDR2: ENHRY, SYGVKD. This CDR3 has 13 residues. The trim removed 8 bases at V and 2 bases at J, leaving 2 bases unmatched. CDR3 in amino acids: CAILDRAGNTIYF. CDR3 coding DNA: TGTGCCATCTTGGACAGGGCTGGAAACACCATATATTTT.

The chain combines TRBV24-1 with TRBJ1-3, with TRBD1 matching 8 bases. Germline values: CDR1 KGHDR, CDR2 SFDVKD. The CDR3 spans 17 residues. V lost 9 bases and J lost 1; bases outside the gene matches: 13. As DNA, the CDR3 is TGTGCCACCCGTCCCGGGACAGGATCCGCTTCTGGAAACACCATATATTTT. Protein: CATRPGTGSASGNTIYF.

The chain carries TRBV24-1 and TRBJ1-2; D uncertain. The CDR3 length is 13 residues. Looked up from germline, CDR1 is KGHDR and CDR2 is SFDVKD. Deletions cut 5 bases from V and 2 bases from J, with 8 bases between. The CDR3 DNA follows: TGTGCCACCAGTGGCGAAGAGAACTATGGCTACACCTTC. This gives the protein CATSGEENYGYTF.

The V and J genes are TRBV7-2 and TRBJ2-1, with 8 bases aligning to TRBD1. This CDR3 contains 15 residues. CDR1 is SGHTA and CDR2 is FQGNSA in the germline V gene. Trimming took 5 bases from V and 1 from J; bases not matched to a gene: 4. The CDR3 region is CASSPRTGSYNEQFF. The CDR3 region has the DNA TGTGCCAGCAGCCCCCGGACAGGGTCCTACAATGAGCAGTTCTTC.

This chain connects TRBV28 to TRBJ2-2, with D perhaps matching TRBD1 (6 bases). Germline CDR1 reads MDHEN; CDR2 reads SYDVKM. V shed 6 bases and J shed 3 bases, with 14 bases lying between them. CDR3 length equals 15 residues. The CDR3 sequence: CASSQRTVDTGELFF. As DNA, the CDR3 is TGTGCCAGCAGCCAAAGGACAGTAGACACCGGGGAGCTGTTTTTT.

The chain couples TRBV6-6 to TRBJ2-7, with 11 bases fitting TRBD2. Germline CDR1 MNHNY, CDR2 SVGAGI (reference sequence). V lost 5 bases to trimming and J lost 0 bases; unmatched junction nucleotides: 12. The length of the CDR3 is 18 residues. CDR3 sequence (DNA): TGTGCCAGCAGTCCCGGCACTAGCGGGGGCCCAAGCTCCTACGAGCAGTACTTC. Amino acid sequence: CASSPGTSGGPSSYEQYF.

Concerning this clone: One end of the junction fails to match germline, which may point to a read error. V and J are TRBV10-2 and TRBJ1-2; TRBD1 might be the D (5 bases). In germline, CDR1 is WSHSY, CDR2 SAAADI. This CDR3 contains 14 residues. DNA for the CDR3: TGCGCCAACAGTGAGACAGTTCGGATGTCAGGCTACACCTTC. Amino acid sequence: CANSETVRMSGYTF.

The genes are TRBV5-1 and TRBJ2-7; D perhaps matches TRBD2 (6 bases). Trimming stripped 2 bases from V and 0 bases from J, with 12 bases between. The germline V gene has CDR1 SGHRS and CDR2 YFSETQ. This CDR3 has 15 amino acids. CDR3 nucleotides: TGCGCCAGCAGCTTTGGAGGGAAAGTCTCCTACGAGCAGTACTTC. Protein sequence: CASSFGGKVSYEQYF.

The genes are TRBV29-1 and TRBJ1-2; 9 bases are shared with TRBD1. V lost 6 bases, J lost 8 bases, and 10 bases stayed unmatched. Germline V gene sequence: CDR1 SQVTM, CDR2 ANQGSEA. CDR3 length equals 13 residues. The CDR3 nucleotides read TGCAGCGTCGGACAGGGGATTGTTCGGGGCTACACCTTC. Residues: CSVGQGIVRGYTF.

The chain joins TRBV11-2 to TRBJ2-5; 9 bases match TRBD1. CDR3 length equals 14 residues. Germline assignment: CDR1 SGHAT and CDR2 FQNNGV. Losses at the gene ends were 4 bases for V and 5 bases for J; bases not matched to a gene: 5. This chain's CDR3 is CASSWNRGRETQYF. The CDR3 nucleotides are TGTGCCAGCAGCTGGAACAGGGGGCGGGAGACCCAGTACTTC.

This chain uses TRBV5-6 with TRBJ2-3; TRBD1 aligns across 8 bases. Trimming took 5 bases from V and 2 from J; bases not matched to a gene: 7. Germline CDR1 and CDR2: SGHDT and YYEEEE. This CDR3 is built from 15 residues. In nucleotides, the CDR3 is TGTGCCAGCAGGCGGACAGGGATTGTCACAGATACGCAGTATTTT. It encodes CASRRTGIVTDTQYF.

The gene calls are TRBV7-8 and TRBJ2-5, with 9 bases matching TRBD2. Germline V gives CDR1 SGHVS, CDR2 FQNEAQ. The V segment lost 2 bases and the J segment 4 bases; nucleotides outside the gene matches: 11. This CDR3 is 17 amino acids long. The CDR3 DNA sequence: TGTGCCAGCAGCTTATATCCGGGACTAGCAAAGGGAGAGACCCAGTACTTC. It codes for CASSLYPGLAKGETQYF.

The rearrangement links TRBV6-1 to TRBJ2-5; possible D gene TRBD1, 5 bases. Germline CDR1 is MNHNS and CDR2 is SASEGT. V lost 0 bases and J lost 10, with 12 bases in between. The CDR3 loop spans 13 amino acids. CDR3 sequence (DNA): TGTGCCAGCAGTGAAGCTAACATAGGGGTCCAGTACTTC. Its protein product is CASSEANIGVQYF.

This chain connects TRBV5-1 to TRBJ1-2; D perhaps matches TRBD1 (6 bases). This CDR3 has 16 residues. CDR1 and CDR2 (germline): SGHRS, YFSETQ. The germline V and J ends were trimmed by 5 bases and 5 bases, with 22 bases remaining between them. The CDR3 DNA reads TGCGCCAGCAGGCTTGCGATTTTGGACAGTTCTTATGGCTACACCTTC. This sequence encodes CASRLAILDSSYGYTF.

This chain connects TRBV5-1 to TRBJ1-1, with D unresolved. The germline CDR1 and CDR2 sequences are SGHRS and YFSETQ. V dropped 3 bases and J dropped 1 base, with 10 bases sitting between them. This CDR3 has 14 amino acids. CDR3 DNA sequence: TGCGCCAGCAGCTCCCTCGGGAGGAACACTGAAGCTTTCTTT. Translated: CASSSLGRNTEAFF.

The chain has TRBV5-4 and TRBJ2-7; 7 nucleotides agree with TRBD1. The CDR3 has 13 amino acids. Losses at the gene ends were 4 bases for V and 3 bases for J; bases not matched to a gene: 4. In germline, CDR1 is SGHNT, CDR2 YYREEE (reference sequence). CDR3 protein: CASSGDRDYEQYF. In DNA, the CDR3 is TGTGCCAGCAGCGGCGACAGGGACTACGAGCAGTACTTC.

The chain links TRBV5-6 to TRBJ1-1; D call uncertain. The CDR3 sequence is 12 residues long. Trimming cost V 4 bases and J 5 bases, with 9 bases left between them. The germline CDR1 and CDR2 sequences are SGHDT and YYEEEE. CDR3 nucleotide sequence: TGTGCCAGCAGCCGTTGGAGGACTGAAGCTTTCTTT. Protein: CASSRWRTEAFF.

V is TRBV20-1 and J is TRBJ1-1; 7 bases line up with TRBD1. Germline trimming cut 3 bases from V and 1 base from J; bases unmatched to any gene: 2. The CDR3 is 13 residues long. Germline CDR1 reads DFQATT; CDR2 reads SNEGSKA (reference sequence). CDR3 sequence (DNA): TGCAGTGCTAGTCGGACAGGGAACACTGAAGCTTTCTTT. Encoded protein: CSASRTGNTEAFF.

The J gene is TRBJ2-5, the V gene TRBV15; TRBD1 might be the D (6 bases). CDR3 length: 16 residues. V was trimmed by 3 bases and J by 2 bases, leaving 16 bases between them. The germline CDR1 and CDR2 sequences are LNHNV and YYDKDF (reference sequence). CDR3 region: CATSRRRDTGQETQYF. The DNA of the CDR3 is TGTGCCACCAGCAGGAGACGGGACACAGGACAAGAGACCCAGTACTTC.

The chain couples TRBV10-1 to TRBJ1-4, with D tentatively TRBD1 (5 bases). The CDR3 totals 14 residues. V was trimmed by 5 bases and J by 3 bases, leaving 10 bases between them. The germline V gene has CDR1 WNHNN and CDR2 SYGVQD (reference sequence). This chain's CDR3 is CASSSGSANEKLFF. The CDR3 DNA reads TGCGCCAGCAGTTCAGGGTCGGCTAATGAAAAACTGTTTTTT.

The chain couples TRBV5-1 to TRBJ2-7, with D possibly TRBD1 on 6 matching bases. Germline-derived CDR1 and CDR2 are SGHRS and YFSETQ. The CDR3 is made up of 13 amino acids. The germline V and J ends were trimmed by 4 bases and 6 bases, with 14 bases remaining between them. CDR3 residues: CASSPQTGGEQYF. The CDR3, as DNA: TGCGCCAGCAGCCCACAGACAGGCGGCGAGCAGTACTTC.

In its sample, this clone was seen a few times. Other nucleotide sequences in the sample specify the same CDR3. This chain joins TRBV5-1 and TRBJ1-1, with D possibly matching TRBD1 (6 bases). Trimming removed 2 bases from V and 1 base from J, with 6 bases in between. The CDR3 consists of 13 residues. The germline V gene has CDR1 SGHRS and CDR2 YFSETQ. The CDR3, as DNA: TGCGCCAGCAGCTTACAGGGGAACACTGAAGCTTTCTTT. It encodes CASSLQGNTEAFF.

V and J are TRBV7-6 and TRBJ2-5, with a weak D call TRBD1 (5 bases). The V end lost 5 bases, the J end lost 1 base, and 11 bases lay between the germline ends. Per germline, CDR1 SGHVS and CDR2 FNYEAQ. CDR3 size: 14 residues. The CDR3 loop is CASSRTGVQETQYF. The CDR3, as DNA: TGTGCCAGCAGCCGAACAGGAGTCCAAGAGACCCAGTACTTC.

The rearrangement links TRBV5-4 to TRBJ2-5, with D tentatively TRBD2 (7 bases). The CDR3 is made up of 16 amino acids. With 4 bases removed from V and 5 bases from J, the gap between germline ends came to 21 bases. Germline V gene sequence: CDR1 SGHNT, CDR2 YYREEE (reference sequence). The CDR3: CASSRSLGGRVETQYF. The DNA of the CDR3 is TGTGCCAGCAGCCGTTCCCTGGGGGGGCGGGTGGAGACCCAGTACTTC.

This clone came up once. This rearrangement joins TRBV27 to TRBJ1-5; tentatively, D is TRBD1 (6 bases). The CDR3 sequence is 15 residues long. Germline assignment: CDR1 MNHEY and CDR2 SMNVEV (reference sequence). V was clipped by 8 bases and J by 3 bases, with 17 bases between them. CDR3 in amino acids: CASRPTGQNNQPQHF. CDR3 in DNA: TGTGCCAGCCGCCCGACTGGACAGAACAATCAGCCCCAGCATTTT.